A selection of T cell receptor beta chains follows, all from one sample in a study of blood T cell repertoires in COVID-19. Clones were read by immunoSEQ multiplex PCR, and TCRdb kept only the in-frame ones, dropping some. The sample lists approximately 100,000 clones; approximately 90% were seen once. The sequenced sample was peripheral blood. Receptors were obtained from a woman over 75 with acute or convalescent COVID-19. Both conserved end residues are part of each CDR3. A D gene is named only where the DNA matches it firmly. Clone size is not always given. Where it is, it says once, few, many or a class for expanded clones.

TRBJ1-2,TRBV12-3/TRBV12-4,once,-,TGTGCCAGCACCATTGGACTCGACTATGGCTACACCTTC,CASTIGLDYGYTF
TRBJ1-2,TRBV30,few,-,TGTGCCTGGAGTGGCCAAGCACGACAGATAGGCTACACCTTC,CAWSGQARQIGYTF
TRBJ1-2,TRBV27,-,-,TGTGCCAGCAGTTTATTTTCCCGGGGTAACTATGGCTACACCTTC,CASSLFSRGNYGYTF
TRBJ1-1,TRBV7-9,-,-,TGTGCCAGCAGCTGGGGTTCGGGGGTAGGCACTGAAGCTTTCTTT,CASSWGSGVGTEAFF
TRBJ1-2,TRBV27,-,TRBD1,TGTGCCAGCAGTTTCCGGACAGGGAACTATGGCTACACCTTC,CASSFRTGNYGYTF
TRBJ2-3,TRBV5-1,-,TRBD2,TGCGCCAGCAGCTTCTCCGGGACTAGCGGGGGGAACACAGATACGCAGTATTTT,CASSFSGTSGGNTDTQYF
TRBJ1-6,TRBV30,-,TRBD1,TGTGCCTGGAGGACAGACAGGGCAAATTCACCCCTCCACTTT,CAWRTDRANSPLHF
TRBJ1-4,TRBV6-5,-,-,TGTGCCACCGAACAGGGCAATGAAAAACTGTTTTTT,CATEQGNEKLFF
TRBJ1-4,TRBV24-1,-,-,TGTGCCACCAGTGACCCGACAGGTCTGAAACTGTTTTTT,CATSDPTGLKLFF
TRBJ1-2,TRBV9,-,-,TGTGCCAGCAGCCCCCAGGGTTATGGCTACACCTTC,CASSPQGYGYTF
TRBJ2-7,TRBV5-4,-,-,TGTGCCAGCAGCTTACAGCAGAGTACCTACGAGCAGTACTTC,CASSLQQSTYEQYF